This record covers a single T cell receptor beta chain. The antigen is unknown. TCR beta libraries were prepared from cDNA with unique molecular identifiers. Via MiXCR, TCRdb re-called the PCR reads, giving one row per CDR3 protein. The table records 400,000 to 500,000 distinct CDR3 sequences, 39% of them present only once. The data were taken from a study of post-analysis software for immune sequencing data. The germline gives CDR1 MNHEY, CDR2 SVGAGI. V was cut by 0 bases and J by 4 bases, with 12 bases left in between. The CDR3 runs to 15 residues. Overall study results and limits: Patients had higher frequencies than controls of four to six TRBV segments, including TRBV5-6, TRBV5-1 and TRBV20-1. Significantly lower normalized Chao1 diversity was found in patients with multiple sclerosis relative to controls.

The chain joins TRBV6-5 to TRBJ1-2, with TRBD1 as a possible D gene (6 bases). The TCR comes from a girl aged 2 to 10 with multiple sclerosis. The sample was blood. CDR3: CASSYSRGGGYGYTF. The CDR3 nucleotides read TGTGCCAGCAGTTACTCGAGAGGGGGGGGCTATGGCTACACCTTC.